This T cell receptor beta chain stems from a study of blood T cell repertoires in COVID-19. Under the authors' procedure: Nucleated cell counts were estimated from reference gene primer amplification. Sequencing used immunoSEQ multiplex PCR; TCRdb keeps in-frame clones, though not all of them. The D gene and trimming were derived from the DNA, and the V and J assignments and clone size from that table. The sample carries a few hundred thousand clones, roughly 84% recorded once. V lost 4 bases, J lost 2 bases, and 2 bases stayed unmatched. The V gene's germline CDR1 is SGHRS and CDR2 YFSETQ. The CDR3 has 14 amino acids. As concerns this clone: Other DNA sequences within the sample encode an identical CDR3.

Seattle patients were enrolled during active infection and followed longitudinally. The sequence was collected from a person between 65 and 80 years old with COVID-19, enrolled during active disease. The genes are TRBV5-1 and TRBJ1-3, with 8 bases aligning to TRBD1. What was sequenced was peripheral blood. The CDR3 DNA is TGCGCCAGCAGCCCACAGGGGGCTGGAAACACCATATATTTT. Amino acids: CASSPQGAGNTIYF.